This passage covers 30 T cell receptor beta chains from one sample sequenced in a study of blood T cell repertoires in COVID-19 (TCRdb year 2020). Library method: the immunoSEQ multiplex PCR assay. As stored in TCRdb, this immuneACCESS dataset retains in-frame rearrangements with V and J assigned. A fraction of the clones does not appear; measured against another copy, unresolved V genes explain less than half of the discrepancy, and the remainder lacks a known reason. For this sample the table gives about 360,000 clones, of which 70% to 90% were detected only once. Around 1.9% of the sample is in the top ten clones. Material for sequencing was PBMCs or T cells enriched from blood (not recorded which). The receptors shown here come from a woman aged 40-49 years with acute COVID-19.

This clone occurred once. V gene TRBV6-1 combines with J gene TRBJ2-7, with D possibly matching TRBD2 (5 bases). CDR1 and CDR2 from the germline V gene are MNHNS and SASEGT. The ends were cut back, 7 bases at V and 3 bases at J, with 10 bases in the middle. The CDR3 length is 12 residues. CDR3 region: CASKDSVYEQYF. DNA for the CDR3: TGTGCCAGCAAGGACTCCGTCTACGAGCAGTACTTC.

The rearrangement links TRBV23-1 to TRBJ1-1; no reliable D call. TRBV23-1 is an open reading frame whose function is uncertain. The CDR3 covers 13 residues. V was trimmed by 6 bases and J by 1 base, leaving 9 bases between them. Here the CDR3 DNA reads TGCGCCAGCAGCCGAGAAGCGAACACTGAAGCTTTCTTT. It yields the protein CASSREANTEAFF.

In this sample, this clone turned up once. CDR3 in DNA: TGTGCCAGCAGCGACGCGGGTTTGGGGGAGCTGTTTTTT. Translation gives CASSDAGLGELFF. The rearrangement joins TRBV27 to TRBJ2-2; a weak D match, TRBD2 (5 bases). This CDR3 comprises 13 residues. Trimming took 6 bases from V and 8 from J, leaving 13 bases between them. Germline loops: CDR1 MNHEY, CDR2 SMNVEV (reference sequence).

The chain couples TRBV18 to TRBJ1-1; D perhaps matches TRBD1 (6 bases). V was pared by 5 bases and J by 0 bases, with 10 bases between. The CDR3 is 14 residues long. Per the germline V gene, CDR1 is KGHSH and CDR2 is LQKENI. The chain's CDR3 is CASSGGGLNTEAFF. The CDR3, as DNA: TGTGCCAGCTCAGGCGGGGGCTTGAACACTGAAGCTTTCTTT.

This rearrangement joins TRBV7-9 to TRBJ2-2, with TRBD2 identical over 8 bases. Germline CDR1 reads SEHNR; CDR2 reads FQNEAQ (reference sequence). The J segment lost 2 bases and the V segment lost 5 bases, leaving 4 bases of the junction unmatched. The CDR3 runs to 15 residues. CDR3 in DNA: TGTGCCAGCAGCCACGGGGGGGCCAACACCGGGGAGCTGTTTTTT. It is translated as CASSHGGANTGELFF.

This chain links TRBV29-1 with TRBJ2-3, with D tentatively TRBD2 (6 bases). The CDR3 runs 16 residues. Trimming took off 0 bases at V and 2 bases at J, with 15 bases between the two ends. Germline CDR1 and CDR2: SQVTM and ANQGSEA. The CDR3: CSVEDPPRGNTDTQYF. DNA for the CDR3: TGCAGCGTTGAAGATCCCCCTCGGGGGAACACAGATACGCAGTATTTT.

The chain links TRBV7-8 to TRBJ2-1; D not resolved. Germline loops: CDR1 SGHVS, CDR2 FQNEAQ. CDR3 length: 16 amino acids. V lost 0 bases, J lost 11 bases, and 20 bases lay in between. CDR3 coding DNA: TGTGCCAGCAGCTTAGCGGCGCCTAGTGGGTTTAGTCAGCAGTTCTTC. It yields the protein CASSLAAPSGFSQQFF.

The chain employs TRBV2 and TRBJ1-1; no clear D. Trimming stripped 6 bases from V and 1 base from J, with 15 bases between. The length of the CDR3 is 15 residues. Germline V gene lookup returns CDR1 SNHLY and CDR2 FYNNEI. The CDR3 DNA reads TGTGCCAGCAGCCAGGCTGCCGATGGGAACACTGAAGCTTTCTTT. Translated, it gives CASSQAADGNTEAFF.

The rearrangement joins TRBV19 to TRBJ1-2, with D hard to call. V lost 5 bases, J lost 3 bases, and 7 bases lay in between. In germline, CDR1 is LNHDA, CDR2 SQIVND (reference sequence). The CDR3 runs 12 residues. CDR3 protein: CASSFRDYGYTF. CDR3 DNA sequence: TGTGCCAGTAGTTTCCGGGACTATGGCTACACCTTC.

In this sample, this clone turned up a few times. The chain is built from TRBV15 and TRBJ1-1; perhaps TRBD1 as D (6 bases). Germline V CDR1 and CDR2: LNHNV, YYDKDF (reference sequence). CDR3 length: 15 residues. Trimming left V 0 bases short and J 1 base short, with 9 bases between. CDR3 in amino acids: CATSREDRRNTEAFF. CDR3 DNA: TGTGCCACCAGCAGAGAAGACAGGAGGAACACTGAAGCTTTCTTT.

Points on this clone: Other nucleotide sequences in the sample specify the same CDR3. The chain is built from TRBV19 and TRBJ2-2; the D is unclear. Germline CDR1 and CDR2: LNHDA and SQIVND (reference sequence). This CDR3 region has 13 residues. V shed 3 bases and J shed 2 bases, with 4 bases lying between them. The CDR3 protein is CASSILNTGELFF. The CDR3 region has the DNA TGTGCCAGTAGTATTTTAAACACCGGGGAGCTGTTTTTT.

The CDR3 region is CATSDDRPANEQFF. In DNA form, the CDR3 reads TGTGCCACCAGTGATGACAGGCCCGCCAATGAGCAGTTCTTC. The chain links TRBV24-1 to TRBJ2-1; weak D call: TRBD1 (6 bases). Trimming stripped 3 bases from V and 6 bases from J, with 11 bases between. The CDR3 runs 14 residues. The V gene's germline CDR1 is KGHDR and CDR2 SFDVKD.

This chain joins TRBV24-1 and TRBJ2-1; 11 bases agree with TRBD1. V trimming: 5 bases; J trimming: 7 bases; junction bases outside the gene matches: 9. Germline V gene data show CDR1 as KGHDR and CDR2 as SFDVKD. The CDR3 runs to 16 residues. The CDR3 DNA reads TGTGCCACCAGTGCCCTGGCGGGACAGGGGGGAAATGAGCAGTTCTTC. Protein: CATSALAGQGGNEQFF.

The chain is built from TRBV6-5 and TRBJ1-1, with 10 bases fitting TRBD1. Germline trimming cut 6 bases from V and 12 bases from J; bases unmatched to any gene: 10. Germline V gives CDR1 MNHEY, CDR2 SVGAGI. The CDR3 has 13 residues. DNA of the CDR3: TGTGCCAGCAGCCCCCGTTCGGGACAGGGGACTTTCTTT. The encoded protein is CASSPRSGQGTFF.

As regards this clone: Additional DNA sequences in this sample encode the identical CDR3. The chain carries TRBV6-5 and TRBJ1-5; a weak D match, TRBD1 (6 bases). Trimming stripped 6 bases from V and 7 bases from J, with 13 bases between. Looked up from germline, CDR1 is MNHEY and CDR2 is SVGAGI. This CDR3 region has 13 residues. CDR3 sequence reads: CASRPQGNQPQHF. For the CDR3, the DNA is TGTGCCAGCAGACCACAGGGAAACCAGCCCCAGCATTTT.

This clone was observed a single time. The V gene is TRBV6-5, the J gene TRBJ1-1, with D possibly being TRBD1 (6 bases). Trimming left V 0 bases short and J 3 bases short, with 14 bases between. This CDR3 is built from 16 residues. The germline CDR1 and CDR2 sequences are MNHEY and SVGAGI. The CDR3, as DNA: TGTGCCAGCAGTTACTCGGACGGCAGGGGATACACTGAAGCTTTCTTT. Protein: CASSYSDGRGYTEAFF.

This CDR3 is CAWSRGVDTGELFF. CDR3 DNA: TGTGCCTGGAGCCGGGGGGTTGACACCGGGGAGCTGTTTTTT. This rearrangement joins TRBV30 to TRBJ2-2; 7 positions match TRBD2. CDR1 GTSNPN and CDR2 SVGIG come from the germline V gene (reference sequence). The CDR3 runs 14 residues. After removal of 3 bases from V and 3 bases from J, the junction contained 4 bases not matched to a gene.

The gene calls are TRBV3-1 (or the pseudogene TRBV3-2) and TRBJ1-1, with 7 bases that match TRBD1. CDR3 length: 14 residues. The V segment lost 4 bases and the J segment 2 bases; nucleotides outside the gene matches: 4. In germline, CDR1 is LGHDT, CDR2 YNNKEL (reference sequence). The CDR3 region has the DNA TGTGCCAGCAGCCTTCGACAGGGTAACACTGAAGCTTTCTTT. Encoded protein: CASSLRQGNTEAFF.

This clone showed up just a few times. Other DNA sequences from this sample encode an identical CDR3 as well. The rearrangement uses TRBV7-9 and TRBJ1-5, with 8 positions matching TRBD1. With V trimmed by 1 base and J by 3 bases, 2 bases remained unmatched. This CDR3 comprises 15 residues. Germline V gene lookup returns CDR1 SEHNR and CDR2 FQNEAQ (reference sequence). For the CDR3, the DNA is TGTGCCAGCAGCTTAGGGACAGGGAACAATCAGCCCCAGCATTTT. It encodes CASSLGTGNNQPQHF.

Only a few counts were recorded for this clone. This sequence joins TRBV19 and TRBJ1-4; D may be TRBD1 (6 bases). V gave up 5 bases and J gave up 0 bases, with 13 bases separating them. The CDR3 is made up of 16 amino acids. The germline V gene encodes CDR1 LNHDA and CDR2 SQIVND (reference sequence). The CDR3 loop reads CASSSGTSATNEKLFF. CDR3 DNA: TGTGCCAGTAGTTCAGGGACATCTGCAACTAATGAAAAACTGTTTTTT.

The chain has TRBV7-9 and TRBJ1-2, with D possibly TRBD1 on 5 matching bases. V lost 4 bases, J lost 10 bases, and 13 bases lay in between. CDR3 length equals 12 residues. Germline CDR1 reads SEHNR; CDR2 reads FQNEAQ (reference sequence). CDR3 loop: CASSYGGSDYTF. The CDR3 region has the DNA TGTGCCAGCAGCTACGGGGGGTCTGACTACACCTTC.

The chain links TRBV5-1 to TRBJ2-1; TRBD1 matches at 7 bases. Germline values: CDR1 SGHRS, CDR2 YFSETQ. The V gene end was trimmed by 2 bases and the J gene end by 2 bases; junction bases not matched to a gene: 4. This CDR3 is 15 amino acids long. The CDR3 nucleotides are TGCGCCAGCAGCTTACAGGGGAAGACCTACAATGAGCAGTTCTTC. Its translation is CASSLQGKTYNEQFF.

DNA for the CDR3: TGTGCCAGTAGGGCAGGGGGTGGCACGTCCCAGCATTTT. It encodes CASRAGGGTSQHF. The chain couples TRBV19 to TRBJ1-5; 7 nucleotides line up with TRBD1. Germline loops: CDR1 LNHDA, CDR2 SQIVND (reference sequence). The CDR3 extends over 13 amino acids. V was pared by 6 bases and J by 11 bases, with 10 bases of the junction left unmatched. Drawing the rest from reference TRBV19 and TRBJ1-5, the complete variable domain is DGGITQSPKYLFRKEGQNVTLSCEQNLNHDAMYWYRQDPGQGLRLIYYSQIVNDFQKGDIAEGYSVSREKKESFPLTVTSAQKNPTAFYLCASRAGGGTSQHFGDGTRLSIL.

This chain connects TRBV7-9 to TRBJ1-2; perhaps TRBD1 as D (5 bases). The germline CDR1 and CDR2 sequences are SEHNR and FQNEAQ (reference sequence). The CDR3 loop spans 14 amino acids. V dropped 0 bases and J dropped 7 bases, with 12 bases sitting between them. DNA of the CDR3: TGTGCCAGCAGCTTAGCGCACAACCAGGGTGGCTACACCTTC. Translating gives CASSLAHNQGGYTF.

The gene calls are TRBV27 and TRBJ1-2; D might be TRBD1 (5 bases). CDR3 length equals 11 residues. The germline V and J ends were trimmed by 10 bases and 6 bases, with 12 bases remaining between them. Germline loops: CDR1 MNHEY, CDR2 SMNVEV (reference sequence). The CDR3 DNA sequence: TGTGCCACCAGCGGCAGGGATGGCTACACCTTC. Residues: CATSGRDGYTF.

This clone was seen a few times. The gene calls are TRBV10-3 and TRBJ1-2; perhaps TRBD1 as D (6 bases). V lost 11 bases and J lost 3, with 19 bases in between. The CDR3 spans 14 residues. Per germline, CDR1 ENHRY and CDR2 SYGVKD. CDR3: CAVNSAGADYGYTF. The CDR3 region has the DNA TGTGCCGTCAACTCGGCAGGGGCTGACTATGGCTACACCTTC.

The chain recombines TRBV19 with TRBJ1-1; D unclear. Germline V gene lookup returns CDR1 LNHDA and CDR2 SQIVND (reference sequence). The CDR3 is 14 residues long. V was trimmed by 1 base and J by 0 bases, leaving 6 bases between them. CDR3 sequence (DNA): TGTGCCAGTAGTATAGCCCCCATGAACACTGAAGCTTTCTTT. It specifies CASSIAPMNTEAFF.

This clone has just one count. The rearrangement joins TRBV19 to TRBJ2-3; maybe TRBD1 (5 bases). The CDR3 is made up of 15 amino acids. From germline, CDR1 is LNHDA and CDR2 SQIVND (reference sequence). The V gene lost 3 bases and the J gene lost 0 bases, with 10 bases spanning the gap. The CDR3 DNA reads TGTGCCAGTAGTATGGGCAGGGTAAGCACAGATACGCAGTATTTT. This gives the protein CASSMGRVSTDTQYF. Full variable domain (outside the CDR3, taken from reference TRBV19 and TRBJ2-3): DGGITQSPKYLFRKEGQNVTLSCEQNLNHDAMYWYRQDPGQGLRLIYYSQIVNDFQKGDIAEGYSVSREKKESFPLTVTSAQKNPTAFYLCASSMGRVSTDTQYFGPGTRLTVL.

The chain joins TRBV2 to TRBJ1-2, with D uncertain. Germline assignment: CDR1 SNHLY and CDR2 FYNNEI. The CDR3 extends over 14 amino acids. V was trimmed by 4 bases and J by 4 bases, leaving 13 bases between them. The CDR3, as DNA: TGTGCCAGCAGTGTAAGACCTGGAGGCTATGGCTACACCTTC. Protein product: CASSVRPGGYGYTF.

This chain connects TRBV5-1 to TRBJ1-5; D may be TRBD1 (5 bases). Per the germline V gene, CDR1 is SGHRS and CDR2 is YFSETQ. The CDR3 runs 16 residues. The V gene lost 0 bases and the J gene lost 1 base, with 11 bases spanning the gap. The CDR3 here is CASSLGISGSNQPQHF. CDR3 in DNA: TGCGCCAGCAGCTTGGGAATTTCAGGGAGCAATCAGCCCCAGCATTTT.